What follows is one TCR beta chain and its context. These data belong to a study of blood T cell repertoires in COVID-19. Libraries were prepared by immunoSEQ multiplex PCR; TCRdb keeps only in-frame clonotypes and omits some of them. The sample records approximately 190,000 clones, 82% being singletons. Trimming shortened V by 3 bases and J by 4 bases, and 17 bases separated the two germline ends. Germline CDR1 reads SGDLS; CDR2 reads YYNGEE. This CDR3 contains 16 residues. The receptor comes from a woman between 25 and 40 years old with acute or convalescent COVID-19. The rearrangement uses TRBV9 and TRBJ2-1; a possible D gene is TRBD1 (6 bases). Sequencing input: peripheral blood. The chain's CDR3 is CASSGPGTRDYNEQFF. The DNA of the CDR3 is TGTGCCAGCAGCGGGCCAGGGACACGGGATTACAATGAGCAGTTCTTC.